The sample holds one count of the clone carrying this T cell receptor beta chain. The data derive from a study of blood T cell repertoires in COVID-19. About the study: In each case, the material was cDNA or gDNA derived from T cells, B-cell-depleted T cells, or PBMCs.

Germline V lookup: CDR1 SGDLS, CDR2 YYNGEE. V was shortened by 0 bases and J by 9 bases, with 9 bases between the two germline ends. CDR3 length: 12 amino acids. Assay used: immunoSEQ multiplex PCR; TCRdb lists only in-frame clones, some missing. The sample contains around 250,000 clones, about 89% of which appear only once. The sample comprised PBMCs or T cells enriched from blood (not recorded which). The chain recombines TRBV9 with TRBJ1-2; D is unresolved. This receptor was identified in a human donor in a cohort exposed to, infected with or recovered from COVID-19 (not recorded which). The donor label of this sample is uncertain. In DNA, the CDR3 is TGTGCCAGCAGCGTAGATGCCGGGAGCTACACCTTC. Translation: CASSVDAGSYTF.